This record concerns one TCR beta chain sequence. Germline V gene data show CDR1 as MGHRA and CDR2 as YSYEKL. Germline trimming cut 0 bases from V and 1 base from J; bases unmatched to any gene: 6. The CDR3 spans 18 residues. The sample is drawn from a study of blood T cell repertoires in COVID-19. Study as a whole: Acute and convalescent COVID-19 samples came from the United States, Italy and Spain. The analysed material was cDNA or gDNA that came from T cells, B-cell-depleted T cells, or PBMCs.

Authors' processing steps: Estimation of nucleated cell counts was performed using reference gene primer amplification. Profiled with immunoSEQ multiplex PCR; TCRdb holds only in-frame clones, not every one. That table is the source of V, J and clone size, and D and trimming were worked out from the DNA. The sample includes over 85,000 clones, approximately 86% seen only once; the top ten take 7% to 8.5%. The sequenced sample was peripheral blood. The V and J genes are TRBV4-1 and TRBJ2-6; 7 bases map to TRBD1. The origin of this receptor is a woman aged 70 to 79 with acute or convalescent COVID-19. The CDR3 bases are TGCGCCAGCAGCCAAGAGTACAGGGGAATGTCTGGGGCCAACGTCCTGACTTTC. Translating it yields CASSQEYRGMSGANVLTF.